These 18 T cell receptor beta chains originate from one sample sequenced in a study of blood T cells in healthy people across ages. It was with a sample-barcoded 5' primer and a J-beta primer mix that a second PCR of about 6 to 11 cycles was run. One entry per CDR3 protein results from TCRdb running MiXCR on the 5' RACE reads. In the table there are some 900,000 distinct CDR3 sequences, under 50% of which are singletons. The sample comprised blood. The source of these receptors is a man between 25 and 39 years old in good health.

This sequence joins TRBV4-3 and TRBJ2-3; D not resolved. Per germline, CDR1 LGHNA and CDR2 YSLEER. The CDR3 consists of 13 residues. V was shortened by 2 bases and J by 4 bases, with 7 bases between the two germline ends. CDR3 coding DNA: TGCGCCAGCAGCCAAATACGGTCAGATACGCAGTATTTT. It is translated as CASSQIRSDTQYF.

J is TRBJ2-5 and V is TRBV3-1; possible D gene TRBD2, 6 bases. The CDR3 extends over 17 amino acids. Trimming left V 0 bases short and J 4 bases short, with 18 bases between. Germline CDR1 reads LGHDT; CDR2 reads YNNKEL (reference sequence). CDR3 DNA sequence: TGTGCCAGCAGCCAAGACGGGAGACTAGAGGGGATAGAGACCCAGTACTTC. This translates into CASSQDGRLEGIETQYF.

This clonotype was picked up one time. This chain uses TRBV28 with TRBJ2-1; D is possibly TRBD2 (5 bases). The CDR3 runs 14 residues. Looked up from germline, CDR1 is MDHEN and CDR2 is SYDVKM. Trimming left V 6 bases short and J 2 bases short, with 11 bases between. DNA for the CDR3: TGTGCCAGCAGCTCAACTAGACCCTACAATGAGCAGTTCTTC. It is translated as CASSSTRPYNEQFF.

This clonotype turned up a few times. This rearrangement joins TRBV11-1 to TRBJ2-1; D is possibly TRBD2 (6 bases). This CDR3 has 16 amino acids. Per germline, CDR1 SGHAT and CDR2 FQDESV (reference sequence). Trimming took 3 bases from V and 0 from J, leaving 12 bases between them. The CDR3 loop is CASSFGGESSYNEQFF. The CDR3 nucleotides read TGTGCCAGCAGCTTCGGCGGGGAGAGCTCCTACAATGAGCAGTTCTTC.

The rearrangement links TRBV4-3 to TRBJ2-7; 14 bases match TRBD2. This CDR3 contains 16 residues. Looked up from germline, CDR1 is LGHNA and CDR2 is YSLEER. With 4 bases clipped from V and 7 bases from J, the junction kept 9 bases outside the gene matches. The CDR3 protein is CASSPTSGGAVHEQYF. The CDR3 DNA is TGCGCCAGCAGCCCGACTAGCGGGGGGGCCGTTCATGAGCAGTACTTC.

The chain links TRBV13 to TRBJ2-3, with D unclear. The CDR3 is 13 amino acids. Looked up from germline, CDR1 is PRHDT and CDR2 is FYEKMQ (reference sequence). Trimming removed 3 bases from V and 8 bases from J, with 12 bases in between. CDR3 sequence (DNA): TGTGCCAGCAGCTTTATGATGAGAATTACGCAGTATTTT. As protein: CASSFMMRITQYF.

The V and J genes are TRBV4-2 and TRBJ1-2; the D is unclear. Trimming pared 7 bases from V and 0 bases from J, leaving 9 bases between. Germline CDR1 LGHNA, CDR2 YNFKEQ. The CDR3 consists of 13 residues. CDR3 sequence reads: CASTYGANYGYTF. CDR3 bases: TGTGCCAGCACTTACGGAGCTAACTATGGCTACACCTTC.

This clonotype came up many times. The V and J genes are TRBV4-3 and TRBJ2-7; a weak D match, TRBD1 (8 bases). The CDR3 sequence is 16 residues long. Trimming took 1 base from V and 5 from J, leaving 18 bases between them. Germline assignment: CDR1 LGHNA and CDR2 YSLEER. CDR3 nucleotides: TGCGCCAGCAGCCAAGTTCCCGGACAGGGAGGGAACGAGCAGTACTTC. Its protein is CASSQVPGQGGNEQYF.

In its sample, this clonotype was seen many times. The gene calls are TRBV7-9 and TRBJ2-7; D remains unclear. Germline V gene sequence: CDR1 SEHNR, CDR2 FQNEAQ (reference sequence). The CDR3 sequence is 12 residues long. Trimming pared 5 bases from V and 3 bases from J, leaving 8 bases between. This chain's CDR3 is CASSPLDYEQYF. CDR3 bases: TGTGCCAGCAGCCCTCTGGACTACGAGCAGTACTTC.

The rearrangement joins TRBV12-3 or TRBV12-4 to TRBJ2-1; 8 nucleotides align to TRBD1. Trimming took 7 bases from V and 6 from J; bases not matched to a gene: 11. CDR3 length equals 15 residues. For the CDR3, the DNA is TGTGCCAGCACCGAGGACAGGGATCACTCCAATGAGCAGTTCTTC. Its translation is CASTEDRDHSNEQFF.

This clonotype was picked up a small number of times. DNA of the CDR3: TGTGCCAGCTCACCAGGGGACAGGCAAGGGTACGAGCAGTACTTC. Encoded protein: CASSPGDRQGYEQYF. V is TRBV18 and J is TRBJ2-7, with TRBD1 matching over 8 bases. Germline CDR1 reads KGHSH; CDR2 reads LQKENI. V was pared by 2 bases and J by 4 bases, with 7 bases of the junction left unmatched. The CDR3 contains 15 residues.

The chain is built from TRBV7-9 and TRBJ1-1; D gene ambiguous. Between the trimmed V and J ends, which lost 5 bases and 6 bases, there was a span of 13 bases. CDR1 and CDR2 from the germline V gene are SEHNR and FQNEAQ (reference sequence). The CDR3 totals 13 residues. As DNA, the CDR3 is TGTGCCAGCAGCCCGACGGGCGTGTCTGAAGCTTTCTTT. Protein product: CASSPTGVSEAFF.

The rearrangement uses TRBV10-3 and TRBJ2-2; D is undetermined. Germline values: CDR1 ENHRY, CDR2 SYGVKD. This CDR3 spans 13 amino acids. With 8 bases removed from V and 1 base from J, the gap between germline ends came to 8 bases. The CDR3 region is CAIASENTGELFF. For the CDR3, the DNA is TGTGCCATCGCGAGCGAGAACACCGGGGAGCTGTTTTTT.

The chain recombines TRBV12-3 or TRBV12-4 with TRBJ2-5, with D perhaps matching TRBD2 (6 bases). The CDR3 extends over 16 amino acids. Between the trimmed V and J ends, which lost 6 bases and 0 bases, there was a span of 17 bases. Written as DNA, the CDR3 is TGTGCCAGCAGCCCCCCAGCGGGCAATTACCAAGAGACCCAGTACTTC. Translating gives CASSPPAGNYQETQYF.

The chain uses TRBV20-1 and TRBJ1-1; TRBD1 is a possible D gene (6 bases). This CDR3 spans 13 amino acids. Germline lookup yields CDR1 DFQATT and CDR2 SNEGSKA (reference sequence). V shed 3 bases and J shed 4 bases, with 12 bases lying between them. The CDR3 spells CSARKQGGTEAFF. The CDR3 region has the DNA TGCAGTGCTAGGAAACAGGGTGGCACTGAAGCTTTCTTT.

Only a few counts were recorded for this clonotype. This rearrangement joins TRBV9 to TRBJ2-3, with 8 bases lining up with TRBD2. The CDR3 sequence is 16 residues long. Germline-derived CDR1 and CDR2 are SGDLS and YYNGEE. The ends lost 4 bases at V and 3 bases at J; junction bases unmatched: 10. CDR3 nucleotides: TGTGCCAGCAGCCCACCAGTTAGCGGGGTTACAGATACGCAGTATTTT. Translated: CASSPPVSGVTDTQYF. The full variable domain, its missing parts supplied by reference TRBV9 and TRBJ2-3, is DSGVTQTPKHLITATGQRVTLRCSPRSGDLSVYWYQQSLDQGLQFLIQYYNGEERAKGNILERFSAQQFPDLHSELNLSSLELGDSALYFCASSPPVSGVTDTQYFGPGTRLTVL.

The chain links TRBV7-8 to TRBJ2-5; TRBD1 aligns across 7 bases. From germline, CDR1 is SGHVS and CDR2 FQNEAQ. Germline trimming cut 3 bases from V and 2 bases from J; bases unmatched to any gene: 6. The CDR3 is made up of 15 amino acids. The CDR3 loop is CASSFRQGTQETQYF. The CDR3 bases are TGTGCCAGCAGCTTCAGACAGGGAACTCAAGAGACCCAGTACTTC.

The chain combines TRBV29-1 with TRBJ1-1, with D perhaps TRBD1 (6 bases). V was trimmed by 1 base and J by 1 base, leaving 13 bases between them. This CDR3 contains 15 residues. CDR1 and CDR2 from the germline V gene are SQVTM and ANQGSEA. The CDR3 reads CSVEVEGQTNTEAFF. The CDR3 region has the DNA TGCAGCGTTGAAGTGGAAGGACAGACGAACACTGAAGCTTTCTTT. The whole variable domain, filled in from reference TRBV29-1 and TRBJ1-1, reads SAVISQKPSRDICQRGTSLTIQCQVDSQVTMMFWYRQQPGQSLTLIATANQGSEATYESGFVIDKFPISRPNLTFSTLTVSNMSPEDSSIYLCSVEVEGQTNTEAFFGQGTRLTVV.